This TCR beta chain was identified during a study of memory CD4+ T cells and cytomegalovirus serostatus. Study at large: This sample comes from healthy Belgian adults, 8 to 10 CMV seropositive, roughly 22 seronegative.

Clones were sequenced by immunoSEQ multiplex PCR, and TCRdb holds only the in-frame ones, with some missing. The sample has about 45,000 clones, 76% seen once; the top ten hold around 1.9%. Overall study results and limits: Each of fewer than 80 CMV-associated TCRbeta sequences occurred in one to five individuals. Suggested: most of the CMV-linked TCR signature lies in CD4+ memory cells. Repertoires predicted CMV serostatus with median bootstrapped AUC of 0.95.

The sort gate was single viable CD3+CD4+CD8-CD45RO+ cells for memory CD4+ T cells. Note on this clone: What it binds is unknown.

The sequenced sample was memory CD4+ T cells from blood. This TCR was recovered from an adult in good health and CMV-seronegative.

In nucleotides, the CDR3 is TGTGCCAGCAGTTACCCCCGCTCTGGAAACACCATATATTTT. It yields the protein CASSYPRSGNTIYF. V usage is TRBV6-5 and J usage is TRBJ1-3; D is unclear. This CDR3 has 14 residues. Germline V gives CDR1 MNHEY, CDR2 SVGAGI. Trimming removed 2 bases from V and 0 bases from J, with 5 bases in between.